This T cell receptor beta chain came from a study of T cells in Graves' hyperthyroidism and ophthalmopathy. As for the study in general: Peripheral blood was drawn at first diagnosis, prior to all treatment. Study conclusions and caveats: In the blood, most expanded thyroid clonotypes above 0.001 appeared as well. In validation, the model predicted ophthalmopathy. These predictions came a median approximately six months before onset.

Researchers took RNA transcripts and amplified the TCR beta CDR3 regions from them. A first-round RT-PCR of the TCR CDR3 used the HTBI primer set. From the multiplex PCR reads, TCRdb called clonotypes with MiXCR, one entry per CDR3 protein. The profile shows fewer than 750,000 distinct CDR3 sequences, 14% to 15% of them singletons. This clonotype has ten or more counts. Its antigen is still unknown. This CDR3 region has 16 residues. V lost 5 bases and J lost 4, with 17 bases in between. Looked up from germline, CDR1 is MDHEN and CDR2 is SYDVKM. The sample was blood. V and J are TRBV28 and TRBJ2-2; either TRBD1 or TRBD2 may fit D (5 bases each). This receptor was obtained from a woman aged 40-49 years with Graves' ophthalmopathy. This CDR3 is CASSPPMGEFTGELFF. CDR3 nucleotide sequence: TGTGCCAGCAGTCCACCTATGGGGGAGTTCACCGGGGAGCTGTTTTTT.